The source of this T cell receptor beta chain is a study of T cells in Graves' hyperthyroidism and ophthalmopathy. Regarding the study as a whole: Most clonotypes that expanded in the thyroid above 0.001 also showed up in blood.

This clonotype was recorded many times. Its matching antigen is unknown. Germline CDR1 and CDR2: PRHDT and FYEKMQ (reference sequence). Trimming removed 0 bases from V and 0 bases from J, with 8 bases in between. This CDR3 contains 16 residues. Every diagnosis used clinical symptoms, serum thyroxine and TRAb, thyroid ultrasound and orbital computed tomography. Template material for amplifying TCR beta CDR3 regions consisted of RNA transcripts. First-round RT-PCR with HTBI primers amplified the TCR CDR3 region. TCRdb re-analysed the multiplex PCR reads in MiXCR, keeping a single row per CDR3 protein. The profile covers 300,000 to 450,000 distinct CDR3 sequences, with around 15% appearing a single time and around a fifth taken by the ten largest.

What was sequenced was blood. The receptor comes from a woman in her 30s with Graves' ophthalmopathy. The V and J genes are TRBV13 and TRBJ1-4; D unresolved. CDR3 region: CASSLGTASTNEKLFF. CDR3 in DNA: TGTGCCAGCAGCTTAGGGACGGCCTCAACTAATGAAAAACTGTTTTTT.